This note documents a single TCR beta chain sequence. The antigen it recognizes is unknown. The sample holds no much larger clone one base away, and base qualities are not on file. This entry is derived from a study of blood T cell repertoires in COVID-19 (dated by TCRdb to about 2020). Notes on the research overall: Samples from collaborators originated in the United States, Italy and Spain and spanned both the acute and convalescent phases of COVID-19. The material from the prospective study consisted of cDNA or gDNA derived from T cells, B-cell-depleted T cells, or PBMCs. Deeply sampled blood TCRbeta repertoires from subjects exposed to, actively infected with, or recovered from COVID-19 were included in the dataset. A freely available public database, intended as a resource for researchers studying the immune response to SARS-CoV-2, is where the repertoires were released. The samples were drawn from two sources: the first 160 participants of the ongoing ImmuneRACE study, and 1,254 subjects contributed by 6 global collaborators. The sample metadata nearly always contained a de-identified subject ID, COVID-19 status, age in years and sex. HLA class I and class II types, where available, came from metadata supplied by the sample provider rather than from assay-based typing. Findings and caveats that apply to the study as a whole: Clinical and demographic metadata were provided uncurated, with the amount varying by source and participant.

CDR3 length: 15 amino acids, cysteine to phenylalanine. The entry retains the CDR3 DNA only, 45 bases that are in frame from base 1. TCRbeta CDR3 regions were amplified from genomic DNA by means of the immunoSEQ Assay, a bias-controlled multiplex PCR. The original methods were these. The number of nucleated cells in each sample was estimated from the amplification of reference gene primers within the assay. To quantify the absolute abundance of each unique TCRbeta CDR3 rearrangement, sequence reads were collapsed and filtered. For each sample, productive Simpson clonality was calculated as the square root of Simpson's diversity index across productive rearrangements. As stored in TCRdb, this immuneACCESS dataset retains in-frame rearrangements with V and J assigned. A fraction of the clones does not appear; measured against another copy, unresolved V genes explain less than half of the discrepancy, and the remainder lacks a known reason. V and J calls and clone size are as listed in that table; D and trimming were resolved from the DNA. The sample profile shows 350,000 or so clones; almost 90% of them were found once. The top ten clones comprise 6.5% to 7% of the sample.

Whole blood was collected in K2EDTA tubes by collaborating institutions according to the institutions' own protocols. Collaborator samples were shipped for TCRbeta analysis as frozen whole blood, isolated PBMCs, or DNA extracted from either sample type. Recombination connected TRBV21-1 to TRBJ1-6; TRBD1 is the table's D call and was not checked against the DNA. TRBV21-1 is assigned pseudogene status. The sequenced sample was peripheral blood. The TCR was taken from a man younger than 35 with active or convalescent COVID-19. Here is the DNA: TGTGCCAGCAGCAAAGGCCTTGGGGCTTTTCGGGCCCTCCACTTT. Translated, it reads CASSKGLGAFRALHF.